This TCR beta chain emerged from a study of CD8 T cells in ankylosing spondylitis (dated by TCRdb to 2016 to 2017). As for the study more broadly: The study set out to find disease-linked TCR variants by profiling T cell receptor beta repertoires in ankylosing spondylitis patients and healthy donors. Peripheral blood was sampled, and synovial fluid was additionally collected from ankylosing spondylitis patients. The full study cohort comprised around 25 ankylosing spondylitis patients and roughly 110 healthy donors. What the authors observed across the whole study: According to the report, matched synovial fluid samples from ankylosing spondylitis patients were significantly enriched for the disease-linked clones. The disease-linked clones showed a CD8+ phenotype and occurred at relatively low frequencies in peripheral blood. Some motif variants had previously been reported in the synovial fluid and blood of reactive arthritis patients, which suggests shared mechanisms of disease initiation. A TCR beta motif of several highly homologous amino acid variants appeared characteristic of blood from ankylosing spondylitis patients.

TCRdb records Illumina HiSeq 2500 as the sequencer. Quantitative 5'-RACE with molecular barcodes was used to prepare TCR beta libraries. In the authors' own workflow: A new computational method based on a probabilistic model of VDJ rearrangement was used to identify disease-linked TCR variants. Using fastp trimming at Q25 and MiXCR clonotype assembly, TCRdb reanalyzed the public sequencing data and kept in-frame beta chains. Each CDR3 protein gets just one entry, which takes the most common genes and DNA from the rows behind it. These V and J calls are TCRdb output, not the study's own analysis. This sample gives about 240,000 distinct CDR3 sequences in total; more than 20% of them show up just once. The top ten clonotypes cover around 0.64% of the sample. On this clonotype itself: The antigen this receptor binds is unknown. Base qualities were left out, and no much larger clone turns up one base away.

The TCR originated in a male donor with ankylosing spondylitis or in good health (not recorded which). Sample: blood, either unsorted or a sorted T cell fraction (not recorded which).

The DNA sequence follows: TGTGCCAGCCGGCGCGGGGGGGCCGGCACAGATACGCAGTATTTT. Its product reads: CASRRGGAGTDTQYF. Here the chain combines TRBV6-1 and TRBJ2-3, with 9 bases aligning to TRBD2. Trimming takes 8 bases off V and 1 base off J; junction bases not matched to a gene: 7. There are 15 amino acids in the CDR3, from cysteine to phenylalanine inclusive. Only the CDR3 portion is preserved as DNA: 45 bases, with reading frame beginning at the first base. The germline V gene yields MNHNS for CDR1 and SASEGT for CDR2.